The 13 T cell receptor beta chains listed next were all sequenced from one sample in a study of OX40 agonist ivuxolimab in advanced cancers. The protocol was immunoSEQ multiplex PCR, while the TCRdb copy is restricted to in-frame clones and leaves out a portion. The sample consists of just under 65,000 clones, roughly four fifths of them appearing once. The source was CD4+ or CD8+ T cells sorted from blood, collected in a trial of the OX40 agonist ivuxolimab. These receptors were obtained from an adult with an advanced solid tumor such as melanoma, head and neck, liver or kidney cancer.

The rearrangement links TRBV20-1 to TRBJ1-1; D is undetermined. Germline loops: CDR1 DFQATT, CDR2 SNEGSKA (reference sequence). With 5 bases removed from V and 0 bases from J, the gap between germline ends came to 4 bases. The CDR3 totals 11 residues. As DNA, the CDR3 is TGCAGTGCTTTGATGAACACTGAAGCTTTCTTT. Amino acid sequence: CSALMNTEAFF.

The rearrangement links TRBV2 to TRBJ1-1; no clear D. The CDR3 loop spans 13 amino acids. V was clipped by 7 bases and J by 6 bases, with 15 bases between them. Germline CDR1 reads SNHLY; CDR2 reads FYNNEI. The CDR3 coding sequence is TGTGCCAGCAACCGATGGGGATCCGCTGAAGCTTTCTTT. Amino acids: CASNRWGSAEAFF.

The chain carries TRBV29-1 and TRBJ2-1; 11 bases fit TRBD2. The V and J ends lost 5 bases and 0 bases, in that order; junction bases with no gene match: 3. Per the germline V gene, CDR1 is SQVTM and CDR2 is ANQGSEA. The CDR3 runs to 15 residues. This CDR3 reads CSVRTSGFSYNEQFF. The CDR3 DNA reads as TGCAGCGTTCGGACTAGCGGGTTCTCCTACAATGAGCAGTTCTTC.

The rearrangement joins TRBV7-2 to TRBJ2-1; 9 nucleotides agree with TRBD1. This CDR3 region has 15 residues. Germline lookup yields CDR1 SGHTA and CDR2 FQGNSA. With V trimmed by 4 bases and J by 7 bases, 8 bases remained unmatched. In DNA form, the CDR3 reads TGTGCCAGCAGCTCGGGACAGGGTGTTACGAATGAGCAGTTCTTC. Encoded protein: CASSSGQGVTNEQFF.

The chain recombines TRBV7-2 with TRBJ2-7, with a possible D match to TRBD2 (5 bases). This CDR3 contains 13 residues. The V end lost 2 bases, the J end lost 7 bases, and 12 bases lay between the germline ends. The germline V gene encodes CDR1 SGHTA and CDR2 FQGNSA. The CDR3 coding sequence is TGTGCCAGCAGCTTAAGGCTAGCTGCAGAGCAGTACTTC. This translates into CASSLRLAAEQYF. Supplemented by reference TRBV7-2 and TRBJ2-7, the full variable domain reads GAGVSQSPSNKVTEKGKDVELRCDPISGHTALYWYRQSLGQGLEFLIYFQGNSAPDKSGLPSDRFSAERTGGSVSTLTIQRTQQEDSAVYLCASSLRLAAEQYFGPGTRLTVT.

This chain joins TRBV27 and TRBJ1-2; 11 nucleotides match TRBD1. The CDR3 runs to 16 residues. The V gene's germline CDR1 is MNHEY and CDR2 SMNVEV (reference sequence). Germline trimming cut 1 base from V and 4 bases from J; bases unmatched to any gene: 5. CDR3 DNA sequence: TGTGCCAGCAGTTTATATAGGACAGGGGGCACCTATGGCTACACCTTC. This sequence encodes CASSLYRTGGTYGYTF.

The genes are TRBV6-6 and TRBJ1-2; the match to TRBD1 covers 9 bases. V lost 2 bases to trimming and J lost 2 bases; unmatched junction nucleotides: 3. CDR3 size: 15 residues. The germline V gene has CDR1 MNHNY and CDR2 SVGAGI (reference sequence). The CDR3 region is CASSYRGQGNYGYTF. The CDR3 DNA is TGTGCCAGCAGTTACAGGGGACAGGGCAACTATGGCTACACCTTC.

This clone occurred once. J is TRBJ2-5 and V is TRBV4-2, with TRBD1 matching over 9 bases. Gene TRBJ2-7 matches the end of the DNA better, so the J call may be wrong. CDR3 length: 17 amino acids. Germline V gene sequence: CDR1 LGHNA, CDR2 YNFKEQ. The CDR3 here is CASSQEPPGQGYNEQYF. The DNA for the CDR3 is TGTGCCAGCAGCCAAGAACCGCCGGGACAGGGTTACAACGAGCAGTACTTC.

The chain uses TRBV7-2 and TRBJ2-3; TRBD1 is a possible D gene (6 bases). Trimming removed 1 base at V and 7 bases at J, with 9 bases between. The CDR3 covers 13 residues. Germline V gene lookup returns CDR1 SGHTA and CDR2 FQGNSA. The DNA of the CDR3 is TGTGCCAGCAGCTTAGAGGGGGTCCATACGCAGTATTTT. Translated: CASSLEGVHTQYF. Full variable domain (missing parts from reference TRBV7-2 and TRBJ2-3): GAGVSQSPSNKVTEKGKDVELRCDPISGHTALYWYRQSLGQGLEFLIYFQGNSAPDKSGLPSDRFSAERTGGSVSTLTIQRTQQEDSAVYLCASSLEGVHTQYFGPGTRLTVL.

This rearrangement joins TRBV27 to TRBJ1-1; D remains ambiguous. Germline CDR1 MNHEY, CDR2 SMNVEV (reference sequence). The CDR3 extends over 15 amino acids. V was pared by 5 bases and J by 4 bases, with 17 bases between. The CDR3: CASSTTDGSRTEAFF. The CDR3 DNA sequence: TGTGCCAGCAGTACAACGGACGGGTCCCGCACTGAAGCTTTCTTT.

This chain connects TRBV6-4 to TRBJ2-2; 8 nucleotides match TRBD2. Trimming cost V 4 bases and J 5 bases; bases outside gene matches: 12. There are 17 residues in the CDR3. Germline V gene lookup returns CDR1 MRHNA and CDR2 SNTAGT. The CDR3 protein is CASSGERGWGFTGELFF. The CDR3 DNA reads as TGTGCCAGCAGTGGCGAGCGGGGGTGGGGTTTTACCGGGGAGCTGTTTTTT.

The J gene is TRBJ1-1, the V gene TRBV11-2, with 7 positions matching TRBD1. The CDR3 runs 15 residues. Germline V gene sequence: CDR1 SGHAT, CDR2 FQNNGV. V lost 1 base to trimming and J lost 1 base; unmatched junction nucleotides: 3. CDR3 sequence reads: CASSLVRDRNTEAFF. The CDR3 DNA reads as TGTGCCAGCAGCTTAGTCCGGGACAGGAACACTGAAGCTTTCTTT.

The chain links TRBV20-1 to TRBJ2-5; either TRBD1 or TRBD2 may supply D (6 bases each). The CDR3 is 11 amino acids. The germline V gene has CDR1 DFQATT and CDR2 SNEGSKA (reference sequence). The V end was cut by 7 bases, the J end by 5 bases, with 11 bases between. For the CDR3, the DNA is TGCAGTGGAGGGGGGAAGGAGACCCAGTACTTC. This codes for CSGGGKETQYF.